This T cell receptor (beta chain) derives from a study of early T cells in non-severe SARS-CoV-2 infection. Study as a whole: Unsorted whole blood bulk RNA was sequenced, with unpaired chains.

Unique molecular identifier tags were affixed to discrete cDNA molecules. TCRdb used MiXCR to reprocess the 5' RACE reads, holding one entry per CDR3 protein. The table records about 61,000 distinct CDR3 sequences, 10% to 12% of them present only once. Trimming stripped 6 bases from V and 5 bases from J, with 12 bases between. This CDR3 is built from 13 residues. Per the germline V gene, CDR1 is SEHNR and CDR2 is FQNEAQ (reference sequence). Whole-study findings and limits: Private and CD4 specificities were missed by VDJdb matching, skewed to anti-spike CD8.

This clonotype turned up a few times. Its antigen is unidentified. This TCR was sampled from an adult who was a healthcare worker with PCR-confirmed SARS-CoV-2 infection or an uninfected control (not recorded which). Input material: whole blood. This chain uses TRBV7-9 with TRBJ2-3; D might be TRBD2 (6 bases). CDR3 loop: CASREGRQDTQYF. The CDR3 bases are TGTGCCAGCAGGGAGGGCCGGCAAGATACGCAGTATTTT.